The present entry profiles one TCR beta chain with its context. Its antigen is not known. Other nucleotide sequences in the sample specify the same CDR3. The data belong to a study of shared clonotypes between healthy human individuals. The study, taken as a whole, reports: Generation of non-shared clonotypes was less probable than generation of clonotypes shared by all four donors.

CDR1 SGDLS and CDR2 YYNGEE come from the germline V gene. This CDR3 has 15 residues. V shed 4 bases and J shed 0 bases, with 11 bases lying between them. For every subset, genomic DNA was evenly distributed across several immunoSEQ plates. Methods used by the authors: Because ImmunoSEQ provided only junction sequences with no quality scores, the filtering differed. Sequencing was performed with immunoSEQ multiplex PCR; in TCRdb, only in-frame clones are kept and a portion is missing. V, J and clone size are those of that table, while D and trimming were read from the DNA. The sample lists around 2.5 million clones; approximately 94% were seen once.

This sequence was found in a man between 18 and 35 years old in good health. Some clones in this sample may be carry-over from other donors' samples. Input material: naive CD4+ T cells from PBMCs. Subset of the sample: CD45RA+ positively selected. The rearrangement uses TRBV9 and TRBJ2-1; D is perhaps TRBD1 or TRBD2 (5 bases each). The CDR3 DNA follows: TGTGCCAGCAGCTATGGGACGAGCTCCTACAATGAGCAGTTCTTC. Protein product: CASSYGTSSYNEQFF.